These T cell receptor beta chains were read from a single sample in a study of CD8 T cells in Susac syndrome. TCRdb analysed the immunoSEQ multiplex PCR reads with MiXCR anew, one entry per CDR3 protein. The sample consists of about 430,000 distinct CDR3 sequences, 85% of them appearing once. Sequenced material: CD8+ T cells from PBMCs. These receptors were taken from a human donor with multiple sclerosis. The CDR3 runs from the conserved cysteine through the conserved F or W. D genes are given only for firm matches. The listing skips clone size in some rows; elsewhere it reads once, few, many or a size class.

CDR3nt,CDR3aa,d_gene,j_gene,abundance,v_gene
TGTGCCAGTAGTATTGGGACGTCCGGGGTCGATGGCTACACCTTC,CASSIGTSGVDGYTF,.,TRBJ1-2,once,TRBV19
TGTGCCAGCAGCTTAGCGGGACAGATGGAAGCTTTCTTT,CASSLAGQMEAFF,TRBD1,TRBJ1-1,.,TRBV11-2
TGTGCCAGCAGCTTATTTAGCGGGCTGGCGACAGATACGCAGTATTTT,CASSLFSGLATDTQYF,TRBD2,TRBJ2-3,.,TRBV11-2
TGTGCCATCATTGGTGACACCGGGGAGCTGTTTTTT,CAIIGDTGELFF,.,TRBJ2-2,once,TRBV10-3
TGTGCCAGCAGTTTTAGGACAGGTGCAACTAATGAAAAACTGTTTTTT,CASSFRTGATNEKLFF,TRBD1,TRBJ1-4,.,TRBV12-3/TRBV12-4
TGTGCCAGCAGTGCTTTCGGACTTACTAACAATGAGCAGTTCTTC,CASSAFGLTNNEQFF,.,TRBJ2-1,.,TRBV6-4
TGTGCCAGCAGTTTAGCCAGGGGGTCCTACAATGAGCAGTTCTTC,CASSLARGSYNEQFF,TRBD1,TRBJ2-1,few,TRBV28
TGTGCCAGCAGCCCCTCGACGGGCCCGCCGAGCACCATATATTTT,CASSPSTGPPSTIYF,.,TRBJ1-3,.,TRBV5-4
TGTGCCAGCAGTGAAGCACCGCCAGGGCCCCACACTGAAGCTTTCTTT,CASSEAPPGPHTEAFF,.,TRBJ1-1,.,TRBV2
TGTGCCAGCAAAGCGGACGGCTTTAACCTGAACACTGAAGCTTTCTTT,CASKADGFNLNTEAFF,.,TRBJ1-1,.,TRBV12-3/TRBV12-4
TGCAGTGCTAGAACTAGCGGCAACAATGAGCAGTTCTTC,CSARTSGNNEQFF,TRBD2,TRBJ2-1,.,TRBV20-1
TGTGCCAGCAGTTATACTAGCTCCTACAATGAGCAGTTCTTC,CASSYTSSYNEQFF,.,TRBJ2-1,few,TRBV6-5
TGTGCCAGCAGCCAAGATCCCGGAGTGAACACTGAAGCTTTCTTT,CASSQDPGVNTEAFF,.,TRBJ1-1,.,TRBV3-1
TGCAGTGCTAGAGGACCTCTCTCGGACAGGGACTATGGCTACACCTTC,CSARGPLSDRDYGYTF,TRBD1,TRBJ1-2,.,TRBV20-1
TGCAGCGTGGTGTTTGGAGCGGGAGGGCCCGGGTCCTACAATGAGCAGTTCTTC,CSVVFGAGGPGSYNEQFF,TRBD2,TRBJ2-1,once,TRBV29-1
TGTGCCATCAGTGAGGATGACAATGAGCAGTTCTTC,CAISEDDNEQFF,.,TRBJ2-1,.,TRBV10-3
TGTGCCAGCAGTTTTAGCAGCTTCTATGGCTACACCTTC,CASSFSSFYGYTF,.,TRBJ1-2,.,TRBV27
TGCAGTGCTAGAGATCGACAGCACAATGAAAAACTGTTTTTT,CSARDRQHNEKLFF,.,TRBJ1-4,once,TRBV20-1
TGCGCCAGCAGCCTGCAACCGGGACTAGCGGAACTCTACGAGCAGTACTTC,CASSLQPGLAELYEQYF,TRBD2,TRBJ2-7,.,TRBV5-1
TGTGCCAGTAGTGGGGACAGTTCAGCCAAAAACATTCAGTACTTC,CASSGDSSAKNIQYF,TRBD1,TRBJ2-4,.,TRBV19
TGTGCCAGCAGTTCGAACCAGGGGTGGCCCTACGAGCAGTACTTC,CASSSNQGWPYEQYF,.,TRBJ2-7,few,TRBV7-9
TGTGCCAGTAGTATTAAAGGCGGTATTATGAACACTGAAGCTTTCTTT,CASSIKGGIMNTEAFF,.,TRBJ1-1,.,TRBV19
TGCGCCAGCAGCCAAGCGACAGGGAACGAGCAGTACTTC,CASSQATGNEQYF,TRBD1,TRBJ2-7,.,TRBV4-1
TGTGCCAGTACCCCCGCGGCGTCCTACAATGAGCAGTTCTTC,CASTPAASYNEQFF,.,TRBJ2-1,.,TRBV19
TGTGCCAGCAGTTTATCGTTAGGGTTCTATGGCTACACCTTC,CASSLSLGFYGYTF,.,TRBJ1-2,.,TRBV27
TGTGCCAGCAGCCAAATAACAGGGGCTGGCTATGGCTACACCTTC,CASSQITGAGYGYTF,TRBD1,TRBJ1-2,.,TRBV4-2
TGTGCCAGTAGTCCCCCGGATGGCAGGGAGGCTGGCTACACCTTC,CASSPPDGREAGYTF,.,TRBJ1-2,few,TRBV19